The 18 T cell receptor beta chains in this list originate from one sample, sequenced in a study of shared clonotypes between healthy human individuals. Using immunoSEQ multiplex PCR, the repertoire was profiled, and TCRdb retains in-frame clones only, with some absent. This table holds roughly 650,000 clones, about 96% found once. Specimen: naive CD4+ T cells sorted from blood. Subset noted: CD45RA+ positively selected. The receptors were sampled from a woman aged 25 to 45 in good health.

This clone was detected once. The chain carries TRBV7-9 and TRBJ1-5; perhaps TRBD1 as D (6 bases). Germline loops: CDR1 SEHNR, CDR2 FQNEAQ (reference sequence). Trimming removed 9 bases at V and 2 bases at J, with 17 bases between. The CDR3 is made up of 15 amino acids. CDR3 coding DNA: TGTGCCAGGAAGAAACAGGGCCCGGGCAATCAGCCCCAGCATTTT. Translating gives CARKKQGPGNQPQHF.

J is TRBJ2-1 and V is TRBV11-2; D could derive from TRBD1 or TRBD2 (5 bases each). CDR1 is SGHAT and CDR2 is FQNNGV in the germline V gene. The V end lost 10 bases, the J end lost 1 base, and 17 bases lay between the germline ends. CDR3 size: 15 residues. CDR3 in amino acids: CATHQGGSSYNEQFF. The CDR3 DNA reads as TGTGCCACCCATCAGGGCGGGTCTTCCTACAATGAGCAGTTCTTC.

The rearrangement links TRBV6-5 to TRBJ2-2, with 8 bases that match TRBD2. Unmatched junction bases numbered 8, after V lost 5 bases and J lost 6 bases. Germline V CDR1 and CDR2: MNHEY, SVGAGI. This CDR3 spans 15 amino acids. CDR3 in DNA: TGTGCCAGCAGTCAACCGGGACTAGGGGCCGGGGAGCTGTTTTTT. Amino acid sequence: CASSQPGLGAGELFF.

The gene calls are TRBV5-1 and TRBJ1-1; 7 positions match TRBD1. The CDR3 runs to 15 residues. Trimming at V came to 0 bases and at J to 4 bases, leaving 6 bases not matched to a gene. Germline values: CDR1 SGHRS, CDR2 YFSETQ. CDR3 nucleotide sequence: TGCGCCAGCAGCTTGGGGACAGGTATGGCCACTGAAGCTTTCTTT. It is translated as CASSLGTGMATEAFF.

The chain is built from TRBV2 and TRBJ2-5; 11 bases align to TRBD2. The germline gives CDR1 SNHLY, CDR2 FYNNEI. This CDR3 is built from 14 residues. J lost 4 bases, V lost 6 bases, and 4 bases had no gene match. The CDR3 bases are TGTGCCAGCAGAGTAGCGGGAGGGATAGAGACCCAGTACTTC. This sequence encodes CASRVAGGIETQYF. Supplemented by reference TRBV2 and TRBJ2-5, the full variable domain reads EPEVTQTPSHQVTQMGQEVILRCVPISNHLYFYWYRQILGQKVEFLVSFYNNEISEKSEIFDDQFSVERPDGSNFTLKIRSTKLEDSAMYFCASRVAGGIETQYFGPGTRLLVL.

The CDR3 reads CASSLAGEQYF. In nucleotides, the CDR3 is TGTGCCAGCAGCTTGGCAGGGGAGCAGTACTTC. The genes are TRBV5-6 and TRBJ2-7, with D possibly TRBD1 on 5 matching bases. The CDR3 length is 11 residues. Trimming shortened V by 0 bases and J by 7 bases, and 5 bases separated the two germline ends. The germline CDR1 and CDR2 sequences are SGHDT and YYEEEE.

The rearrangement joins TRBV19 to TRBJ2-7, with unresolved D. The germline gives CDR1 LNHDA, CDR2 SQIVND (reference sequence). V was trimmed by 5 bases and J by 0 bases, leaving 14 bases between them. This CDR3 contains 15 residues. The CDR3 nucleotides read TGTGCCAGTAGTGTCCCCAGCGCAATCTCCTACGAGCAGTACTTC. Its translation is CASSVPSAISYEQYF.

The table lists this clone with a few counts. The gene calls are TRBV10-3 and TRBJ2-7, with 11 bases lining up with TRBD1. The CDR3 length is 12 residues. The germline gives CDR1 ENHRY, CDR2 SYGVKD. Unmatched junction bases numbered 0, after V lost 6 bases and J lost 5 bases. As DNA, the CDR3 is TGTGCCATCAGGGGACAGGGGGACGAGCAGTACTTC. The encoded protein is CAIRGQGDEQYF.

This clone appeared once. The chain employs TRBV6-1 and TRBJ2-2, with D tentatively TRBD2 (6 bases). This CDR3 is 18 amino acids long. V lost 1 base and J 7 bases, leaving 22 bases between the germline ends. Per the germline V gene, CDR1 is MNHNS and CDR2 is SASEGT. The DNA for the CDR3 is TGTGCCAGCAGTGAAGTCCTGTTGGGCGGGAAATACCACGGGGAGCTGTTTTTT. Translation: CASSEVLLGGKYHGELFF.

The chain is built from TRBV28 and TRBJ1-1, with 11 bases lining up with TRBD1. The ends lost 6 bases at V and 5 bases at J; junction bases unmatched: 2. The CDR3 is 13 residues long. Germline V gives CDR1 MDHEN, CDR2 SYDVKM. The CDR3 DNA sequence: TGTGCCAGCAGGGACAGGGGGCGAACTGAAGCTTTCTTT. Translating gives CASRDRGRTEAFF.

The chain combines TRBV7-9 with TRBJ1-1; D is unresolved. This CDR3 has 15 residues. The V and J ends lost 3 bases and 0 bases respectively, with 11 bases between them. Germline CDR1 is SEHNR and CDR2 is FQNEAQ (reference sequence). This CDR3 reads CASSFSPGVNTEAFF. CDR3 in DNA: TGTGCCAGCAGCTTTTCGCCCGGGGTGAACACTGAAGCTTTCTTT.

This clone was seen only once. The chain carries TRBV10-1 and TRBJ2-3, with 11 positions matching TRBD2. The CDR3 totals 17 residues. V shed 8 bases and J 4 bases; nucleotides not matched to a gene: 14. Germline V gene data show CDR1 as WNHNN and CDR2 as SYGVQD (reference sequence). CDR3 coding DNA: TGCGCCAGCCCCGAAGTAACTAGCGGGAGCGAGGCAGATACGCAGTATTTT. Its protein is CASPEVTSGSEADTQYF.

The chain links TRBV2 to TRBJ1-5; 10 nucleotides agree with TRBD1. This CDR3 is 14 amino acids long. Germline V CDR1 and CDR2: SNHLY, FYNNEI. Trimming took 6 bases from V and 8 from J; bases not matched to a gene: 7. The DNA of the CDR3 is TGTGCCAGCAGCTCGACAGGGGGCCTGGAGCCCCAGCATTTT. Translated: CASSSTGGLEPQHF.

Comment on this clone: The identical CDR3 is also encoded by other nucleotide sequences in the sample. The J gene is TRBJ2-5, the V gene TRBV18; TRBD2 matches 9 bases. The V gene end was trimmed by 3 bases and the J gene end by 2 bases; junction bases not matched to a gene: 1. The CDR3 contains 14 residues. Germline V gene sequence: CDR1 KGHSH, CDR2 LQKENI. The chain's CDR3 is CASSPRGGQETQYF. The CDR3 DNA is TGTGCCAGCTCACCGCGGGGGGGACAAGAGACCCAGTACTTC.

The CDR3 sequence is CASSTYDRDMNTEAFF. Here the CDR3 DNA reads TGTGCCAGCAGCACCTATGACAGGGACATGAACACTGAAGCTTTCTTT. The V gene is TRBV5-4, the J gene TRBJ1-1, with TRBD1 matching over 7 bases. Germline V CDR1 and CDR2: SGHNT, YYREEE (reference sequence). The V and J ends lost 4 bases and 0 bases, in that order; junction bases with no gene match: 9. This CDR3 has 16 residues.

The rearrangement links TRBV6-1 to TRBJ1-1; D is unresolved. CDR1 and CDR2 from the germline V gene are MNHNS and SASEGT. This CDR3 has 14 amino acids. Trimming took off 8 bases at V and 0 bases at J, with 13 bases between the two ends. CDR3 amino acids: CASEKAPMNTEAFF. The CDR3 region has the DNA TGTGCCAGCGAAAAGGCCCCGATGAACACTGAAGCTTTCTTT.

CDR3 in amino acids: CASSDHPQQLAGAGLAKNIQYF. The CDR3 DNA reads as TGTGCCAGCAGTGACCATCCCCAACAACTAGCGGGAGCGGGGCTAGCCAAAAACATTCAGTACTTC. This rearrangement joins TRBV6-4 to TRBJ2-4; TRBD2 aligns across 11 bases. The germline gives CDR1 MRHNA, CDR2 SNTAGT. This CDR3 comprises 22 residues. V shed 2 bases, J shed 0 bases, and the junction held 18 bases outside the gene matches.

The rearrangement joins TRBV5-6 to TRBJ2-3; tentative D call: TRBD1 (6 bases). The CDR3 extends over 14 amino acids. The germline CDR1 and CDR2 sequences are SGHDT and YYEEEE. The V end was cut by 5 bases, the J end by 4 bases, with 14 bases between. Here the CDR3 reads CASRARGGSDTQYF. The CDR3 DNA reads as TGTGCCAGCAGGGCCAGAGGGGGATCAGATACGCAGTATTTT.